This T cell receptor (beta chain) was recovered during a study of T-cell reconstitution after alpha-beta-depleted transplantation in children. This sample's TCRbeta library carried unique molecular identifier barcodes. TCRdb used MiXCR to reprocess the PCR reads, holding one entry per CDR3 protein. The sample has about 420,000 distinct CDR3 sequences; 15% to 20% are singletons. The germline gives CDR1 DFQATT, CDR2 SNEGSKA (reference sequence). Trimming cost V 6 bases and J 5 bases; bases outside gene matches: 9. This CDR3 has 13 amino acids. This TCR was recovered from a boy under three years old who had a stem cell transplant for Wiskott-Aldrich syndrome, so the T cells may come from the graft donor. The V and J genes are TRBV20-1 and TRBJ2-5, with 7 bases matching TRBD1. Sequencing was performed on PBMCs, mostly from graft donor cells, taken 360 days after TCRalphabeta/CD19-depleted stem cell transplant. The CDR3 nucleotides read TGCAGTGCAAGGACAGGATCTCTCGAGACCCAGTACTTC. Translated: CSARTGSLETQYF.